One and the same sample provided the 24 T cell receptor beta chains below, sequenced in a study of T cell changes during pregnancy in multiple sclerosis. Assay: immunoSEQ multiplex PCR; the TCRdb copy retains only in-frame clones and omits some. Of about 67,000 clones listed, 91% were seen once; the top ten hold 2.3%. This specimen consisted of peripheral blood, obtained in the first trimester of pregnancy. All receptors derive from a female donor with multiple sclerosis, enrolled in a pregnancy study.

This clone was observed a single time. V is TRBV6-1 and J is TRBJ2-7, with D perhaps matching TRBD1 (5 bases). The V end was cut by 4 bases, the J end by 2 bases, with 9 bases between. CDR1 is MNHNS and CDR2 is SASEGT in the germline V gene. The CDR3 length is 13 residues. This chain's CDR3 is CASSVDRTYEQYF. As DNA, the CDR3 is TGTGCCAGCAGTGTCGACAGAACCTACGAGCAGTACTTC.

This clone was seen just once. The J gene is TRBJ2-1, the V gene TRBV28, with D perhaps matching TRBD2 (6 bases). The V and J ends lost 5 bases and 5 bases respectively, with 22 bases between them. Germline V gene data show CDR1 as MDHEN and CDR2 as SYDVKM. CDR3 length: 17 residues. The CDR3 region is CASSLRTFGSSHNEQFF. In nucleotides, the CDR3 is TGTGCCAGCAGTCTCCGCACATTCGGGAGTTCCCACAATGAGCAGTTCTTC.

This chain connects TRBV5-1 to TRBJ2-7; 9 bases fit TRBD2. This CDR3 has 14 residues. CDR1 is SGHRS, CDR2 YFSETQ, per germline. Losses at the gene ends were 3 bases for V and 2 bases for J; bases not matched to a gene: 3. CDR3 residues: CASSWTSATYEQYF. In DNA, the CDR3 is TGCGCCAGCAGCTGGACTAGCGCGACCTACGAGCAGTACTTC.

The chain recombines TRBV18 with TRBJ2-7; 7 bases match TRBD2. The CDR3 is made up of 14 amino acids. The germline V gene has CDR1 KGHSH and CDR2 LQKENI. After removal of 6 bases from V and 2 bases from J, the junction contained 7 bases not matched to a gene. The CDR3, as DNA: TGTGCCAGCTCCCTGACTGCGGGAGCCTACGAGCAGTACTTC. It yields the protein CASSLTAGAYEQYF.

The chain has TRBV5-4 and TRBJ2-2, with D hard to call. V was shortened by 0 bases and J by 3 bases, with 3 bases between the two germline ends. Germline values: CDR1 SGHNT, CDR2 YYREEE (reference sequence). The CDR3 is 13 amino acids. The CDR3 is CASSLGDTGELFF. The CDR3 nucleotides read TGTGCCAGCAGCTTGGGCGACACCGGGGAGCTGTTTTTT.

J is TRBJ2-7 and V is TRBV13; TRBD2 matches 10 bases. After removal of 5 bases from V and 1 base from J, the junction contained 2 bases not matched to a gene. CDR3 size: 14 residues. Germline CDR1 reads PRHDT; CDR2 reads FYEKMQ (reference sequence). The CDR3 DNA is TGTGCCAGCAGCAGAGCGGGGGGGTCCTACGAGCAGTACTTC. Amino acid sequence: CASSRAGGSYEQYF.

This chain uses TRBV5-1 with TRBJ2-1, with 8 bases aligning to TRBD2. J lost 4 bases, V lost 4 bases, and 7 bases had no gene match. Germline V gene data show CDR1 as SGHRS and CDR2 as YFSETQ. The CDR3 length is 15 residues. CDR3 amino acids: CASSGGLGGYNEQFF. The CDR3, as DNA: TGCGCCAGCAGCGGGGGACTAGGGGGATACAATGAGCAGTTCTTC.

This chain uses TRBV6-5 with TRBJ2-1, with 8 bases that match TRBD1. The germline V gene has CDR1 MNHEY and CDR2 SVGAGI. The CDR3 extends over 12 amino acids. With 6 bases clipped from V and 9 bases from J, the junction kept 4 bases outside the gene matches. DNA for the CDR3: TGTGCCAGCAGCCGGACAGGGAGTGAGCAGTTCTTC. This translates into CASSRTGSEQFF.

The rearrangement uses TRBV5-1 and TRBJ2-1; maybe TRBD1 (6 bases). Germline CDR1 reads SGHRS; CDR2 reads YFSETQ. The CDR3 extends over 17 amino acids. Trimming removed 4 bases from V and 1 base from J, with 18 bases in between. The CDR3 bases are TGCGCCAGCAGCGTAGGGACATTGAGACCTTCCTACAATGAGCAGTTCTTC. This codes for CASSVGTLRPSYNEQFF.

The chain carries TRBV7-8 and TRBJ2-7; a weak D match, TRBD1 (5 bases). The CDR3 sequence is 15 residues long. Per the germline V gene, CDR1 is SGHVS and CDR2 is FQNEAQ. V dropped 5 bases and J dropped 1 base, with 15 bases sitting between them. CDR3 in amino acids: CASSPVARASYEQYF. The DNA for the CDR3 is TGTGCCAGCAGCCCGGTGGCCAGGGCGTCCTACGAGCAGTACTTC. The full variable domain, completed using reference TRBV7-8 and TRBJ2-7, is GAGVSQSPRYKVAKRGQDVALRCDPISGHVSLFWYQQALGQGPEFLTYFQNEAQLDKSGLPSDRFFAERPEGSVSTLKIQRTQQEDSAVYLCASSPVARASYEQYFGPGTRLTVT.

This clone was observed a handful of times. The chain joins TRBV7-6 to TRBJ1-1; a weak D match, TRBD1 (6 bases). CDR1 is SGHVS and CDR2 is FNYEAQ in the germline V gene. The CDR3 runs 14 residues. V was cut by 3 bases and J by 4 bases, with 12 bases left in between. The CDR3: CASSLGGLVTEAFF. In DNA, the CDR3 is TGTGCCAGCAGCTTGGGGGGGCTGGTCACTGAAGCTTTCTTT.

The genes are TRBV2 and TRBJ2-7, with a weak D call TRBD1 (5 bases). Trimming pared 0 bases from V and 3 bases from J, leaving 18 bases between. This CDR3 contains 17 residues. The germline V gene encodes CDR1 SNHLY and CDR2 FYNNEI. The CDR3 nucleotides read TGTGCCAGCAGTGAAGCGCCTTACAGGTCTATGAACTACGAGCAGTACTTC. Translating it yields CASSEAPYRSMNYEQYF.

The genes are TRBV5-4 and TRBJ2-3; the D gene is possibly TRBD2 (6 bases). Per germline, CDR1 SGHNT and CDR2 YYREEE (reference sequence). This CDR3 region has 18 residues. V was shortened by 4 bases and J by 6 bases, with 27 bases between the two germline ends. The CDR3 DNA reads TGTGCCAGCAGCCCATTGTCCGAACGGACTACCGTTGGGGATACGCAGTATTTT. Protein: CASSPLSERTTVGDTQYF.

The chain uses TRBV9 and TRBJ1-3, with D possibly being TRBD1 (6 bases). Germline assignment: CDR1 SGDLS and CDR2 YYNGEE. Deletions cut 2 bases from V and 2 bases from J, with 11 bases between. The length of the CDR3 is 15 residues. The CDR3 region is CASSVRGGPGNTIYF. The CDR3 nucleotides are TGTGCCAGCAGCGTTCGGGGGGGGCCTGGAAACACCATATATTTT.

The V call is TRBV19, the J call TRBJ1-2, with D unclear. Trimming shortened V by 2 bases and J by 8 bases, and 18 bases separated the two germline ends. Germline CDR1 reads LNHDA; CDR2 reads SQIVND (reference sequence). CDR3 length equals 15 residues. CDR3 sequence: CASSIQGRLRSGYTF. The CDR3 DNA follows: TGTGCCAGTAGTATACAAGGCAGGTTGCGTTCGGGCTACACCTTC.

This rearrangement joins TRBV5-1 to TRBJ2-1; 10 bases map to TRBD2. Germline V gene lookup returns CDR1 SGHRS and CDR2 YFSETQ. This CDR3 has 15 residues. V shed 5 bases, J shed 4 bases, and the junction held 6 bases outside the gene matches. The CDR3 protein is CASRRSGGDYNEQFF. DNA for the CDR3: TGCGCCAGCAGACGAAGCGGGGGGGATTACAATGAGCAGTTCTTC.

V usage is TRBV19 and J usage is TRBJ1-4, with a possible D match to TRBD1 (6 bases). The CDR3 is 14 residues long. V was pared by 4 bases and J by 5 bases, with 11 bases between. Per the germline V gene, CDR1 is LNHDA and CDR2 is SQIVND (reference sequence). Written as DNA, the CDR3 is TGTGCCAGTAGTACCAGGGGATACAATGAAAAACTGTTTTTT. Encoded protein: CASSTRGYNEKLFF.

The rearrangement joins TRBV6-4 to TRBJ1-1; D gene unclear. V lost 5 bases and J 3 bases, leaving 10 bases between the germline ends. CDR1 is MRHNA and CDR2 is SNTAGT in the germline V gene. The CDR3 length is 13 residues. CDR3 DNA: TGTGCCAGCAGTATGGAGGGCCACACTGAAGCTTTCTTT. Translation: CASSMEGHTEAFF.

CDR3 amino acids: CASSFTSGSAETQYF. The CDR3 DNA follows: TGTGCCAGCAGTTTCACTAGCGGGAGTGCGGAGACCCAGTACTTC. The V and J genes are TRBV28 and TRBJ2-5, with 11 bases lining up with TRBD2. Germline trimming cut 3 bases from V and 5 bases from J; bases unmatched to any gene: 5. The CDR3 contains 15 residues. Germline V CDR1 and CDR2: MDHEN, SYDVKM.

V gene TRBV9 combines with J gene TRBJ2-3; maybe TRBD2 (5 bases). The CDR3 consists of 15 residues. Germline loops: CDR1 SGDLS, CDR2 YYNGEE. Trimming stripped 2 bases from V and 3 bases from J, with 13 bases between. The CDR3 loop is CASSVGVSETDTQYF. Here the CDR3 DNA reads TGTGCCAGCAGCGTCGGGGTTTCGGAAACAGATACGCAGTATTTT.

The DNA for the CDR3 is TGTGCCAGCAGTTACTCTCCGGGACTGACCTACGAGCAGTACTTC. Its protein product is CASSYSPGLTYEQYF. V and J are TRBV6-5 and TRBJ2-7, with D possibly matching TRBD2 (6 bases). The CDR3 covers 15 residues. CDR1 and CDR2 from the germline V gene are MNHEY and SVGAGI. Trimming stripped 0 bases from V and 2 bases from J, with 11 bases between.

The chain has TRBV5-4 and TRBJ1-2; 7 nucleotides match TRBD1. Unmatched junction bases numbered 8, after V lost 9 bases and J lost 0 bases. Germline loops: CDR1 SGHNT, CDR2 YYREEE (reference sequence). This CDR3 region has 14 residues. CDR3 sequence: CANSRDRANYGYTF. The CDR3 DNA follows: TGTGCCAACTCCCGGGACAGAGCTAACTATGGCTACACCTTC. Based on the CDR3 plus reference TRBV5-4 and TRBJ1-2, the full variable domain is ETGVTQSPTHLIKTRGQQVTLRCSSQSGHNTVSWYQQALGQGPQFIFQYYREEENGRGNFPPRFSGLQFPNYSSELNVNALELDDSALYLCANSRDRANYGYTFGSGTRLTVV.

This chain connects TRBV6-5 to TRBJ2-7; the match to TRBD2 covers 8 bases. The germline CDR1 and CDR2 sequences are MNHEY and SVGAGI. The CDR3 runs 14 residues. J lost 9 bases, V lost 6 bases, and 13 bases had no gene match. CDR3 region: CASRPGLGASGQYF. The CDR3 DNA reads TGTGCCAGCAGGCCGGGACTAGGGGCCTCCGGGCAGTACTTC.

As DNA, the CDR3 is TGTGCCAGCAGTTTATCCACAGGATTTTCCTACGAGCAGTACTTC. It codes for CASSLSTGFSYEQYF. The V and J genes are TRBV27 and TRBJ2-7, with D perhaps matching TRBD1 (5 bases). V was cut by 0 bases and J by 1 base, with 10 bases left in between. The CDR3 runs to 15 residues. Germline-derived CDR1 and CDR2 are MNHEY and SMNVEV (reference sequence).